These 27 T cell receptor beta chains were all obtained from the same sample, sequenced in a study of T cells after yellow fever vaccination. A single record per CDR3 protein comes from TCRdb applying MiXCR to the 5' RACE reads. The data hold 200,000 to 300,000 distinct CDR3 sequences, with 5.5% to 8.5% observed a single time. The sample was CD4+ T cells sorted from PBMCs, taken on the day of the yellow fever booster vaccination. The receptors originated from a man younger than 40 who received the YFV17D yellow fever vaccine.

In this sample, this clonotype turned up a few times. V gene TRBV3-1 combines with J gene TRBJ2-1; 7 bases align to TRBD2. CDR1 and CDR2 from the germline V gene are LGHDT and YNNKEL (reference sequence). The CDR3 contains 13 residues. V dropped 5 bases and J dropped 8; count of bases not matched to a gene: 6. The chain's CDR3 is CASSSKAGDEQFF. CDR3 DNA: TGTGCCAGCAGCTCAAAGGCGGGAGATGAGCAGTTCTTC.

This clonotype was observed at least ten times. The rearrangement uses TRBV20-1 and TRBJ2-7; 9 bases match TRBD1. Trimming cost V 6 bases and J 7 bases; bases outside gene matches: 7. Per germline, CDR1 DFQATT and CDR2 SNEGSKA (reference sequence). This CDR3 comprises 12 residues. DNA of the CDR3: TGCAGTGCGTCCGGGACAGGGATGGAGCAGTACTTC. Protein product: CSASGTGMEQYF.

The rearrangement links TRBV4-3 to TRBJ2-7, with 8 bases identical to TRBD2. This CDR3 is 15 amino acids long. CDR1 and CDR2 (germline): LGHNA, YSLEER. V was clipped by 4 bases and J by 2 bases; unmatched bases: 7. The CDR3 nucleotides read TGCGCCAGCAGCCGCCGCATAGCGGGAACCTACGAGCAGTACTTC. As protein: CASSRRIAGTYEQYF.

This chain joins TRBV5-1 and TRBJ1-6; maybe TRBD1 (5 bases). Trimming pared 5 bases from V and 6 bases from J, leaving 15 bases between. The CDR3 runs to 15 residues. Germline CDR1 SGHRS, CDR2 YFSETQ. The CDR3 protein is CASSSGDSGNSPLHF. CDR3 coding DNA: TGCGCCAGCAGTTCGGGGGATTCTGGTAATTCACCCCTCCACTTT.

Of note for this clonotype: A read error may produce the germline difference seen at one junction end. This chain joins TRBV7-2 and TRBJ2-7; TRBD1 is a possible D gene (5 bases). The CDR3 runs 13 residues. Germline V lookup: CDR1 SGHTA, CDR2 FQGNSA. The CDR3 reads CASSDQGAYQQYF. The CDR3 DNA reads TGTGCCAGCAGCGACCAGGGTGCCTACCAGCAGTACTTC.

This clonotype was counted only a few times. This chain links TRBV12-3 or TRBV12-4 with TRBJ2-1, with no clear D. This CDR3 is built from 15 residues. Trimming took 8 bases from V and 2 from J, leaving 16 bases between them. The CDR3 here is CASRDPIGTYNEQFF. CDR3 DNA: TGTGCCAGCCGTGATCCCATAGGCACCTACAATGAGCAGTTCTTC.

At least ten counts were recorded for this clonotype. This rearrangement joins TRBV28 to TRBJ2-1, with 7 bases fitting TRBD1. Germline assignment: CDR1 MDHEN and CDR2 SYDVKM. The CDR3 is 15 amino acids. J was trimmed by 9 bases and V by 6 bases; bases with no gene match: 14. CDR3 sequence (DNA): TGTGCCAGCAGGGTCCCAACAGGGGAAGGTAGTGAGCAGTTCTTC. Its protein is CASRVPTGEGSEQFF.

This clonotype was seen ten or more times. The CDR3 is CAISAYSPAGGSNTGELFF. Written as DNA, the CDR3 is TGTGCCATCAGTGCCTACTCTCCCGCGGGAGGCTCGAACACCGGGGAGCTGTTTTTT. V is TRBV10-3 and J is TRBJ2-2, with 8 bases identical to TRBD2. Per the germline V gene, CDR1 is ENHRY and CDR2 is SYGVKD. The J segment lost 0 bases and the V segment lost 4 bases, leaving 13 bases of the junction unmatched. CDR3 length: 19 residues.

Ten or more counts support this clonotype. The chain links TRBV6-1 to TRBJ2-7, with D hard to call. Germline V gene lookup returns CDR1 MNHNS and CDR2 SASEGT. The CDR3 spans 11 residues. V was clipped by 3 bases and J by 4 bases, with 4 bases between them. CDR3 nucleotide sequence: TGTGCCAGCAGTGACCGGTACGAGCAGTACTTC. It encodes CASSDRYEQYF.

This clonotype was seen a few times. CDR3 residues: CASSLLAGGLGELFF. The CDR3 nucleotides read TGTGCCAGCAGCTTACTGGCGGGAGGGCTCGGGGAGCTGTTTTTT. The V gene is TRBV7-8, the J gene TRBJ2-2; TRBD2 agrees at 9 bases. The germline CDR1 and CDR2 sequences are SGHVS and FQNEAQ. The CDR3 consists of 15 residues. The V and J ends lost 2 bases and 7 bases, in that order; junction bases with no gene match: 5. The variable domain in full, completed from reference TRBV7-8 and TRBJ2-2, reads GAGVSQSPRYKVAKRGQDVALRCDPISGHVSLFWYQQALGQGPEFLTYFQNEAQLDKSGLPSDRFFAERPEGSVSTLKIQRTQQEDSAVYLCASSLLAGGLGELFFGEGSRLTVL.

V and J are TRBV21-1 and TRBJ2-1. TRBV21-1 is given as a pseudogene. This CDR3 spans 11 amino acids. CDR3 protein: CASRTRNEQFF. In DNA form, the CDR3 reads TGTGCCAGCCGGACGCGCAATGAGCAGTTCTTC.

This clonotype was seen a handful of times. The chain has TRBV7-2 and TRBJ2-7; 8 bases agree with TRBD1. The CDR3 covers 15 residues. Trimming took 6 bases from V and 1 from J; bases not matched to a gene: 8. Germline loops: CDR1 SGHTA, CDR2 FQGNSA. The CDR3 is CASSLIGDRSYEQYF. CDR3 DNA: TGTGCCAGCAGTTTAATTGGGGACAGGTCCTACGAGCAGTACTTC.

This clonotype occurred many times. The V gene is TRBV20-1, the J gene TRBJ2-5; TRBD2 might be the D (5 bases). The V gene lost 1 base and the J gene lost 7 bases, with 19 bases spanning the gap. Germline CDR1 DFQATT, CDR2 SNEGSKA (reference sequence). This CDR3 comprises 15 residues. CDR3 sequence reads: CSARGLTSPGGTQYF. The CDR3 DNA is TGCAGTGCTAGAGGGCTTACCTCCCCCGGAGGGACCCAGTACTTC.

This clonotype was observed at least ten times. The rearrangement uses TRBV12-3 or TRBV12-4 and TRBJ2-3; the D gene could be TRBD1 or TRBD2 (5 bases each). This CDR3 has 13 residues. The ends were cut back, 6 bases at V and 8 bases at J, with 15 bases in the middle. The CDR3 sequence: CASRGLTRGTQYF. The CDR3 DNA reads TGTGCCAGCAGAGGGCTGACGAGGGGTACGCAGTATTTT.

This clonotype was observed at least ten times. The chain is built from TRBV12-3 or TRBV12-4 and TRBJ2-7, with 10 bases fitting TRBD2. There are 16 residues in the CDR3. After removal of 4 bases from V and 2 bases from J, the junction contained 8 bases not matched to a gene. The CDR3 protein is CASSSMGAGGTYEQYF. The CDR3 DNA sequence: TGTGCCAGCAGTTCCATGGGAGCGGGAGGGACCTACGAGCAGTACTTC.

This clonotype has a handful of counts. The V gene is TRBV20-1, the J gene TRBJ2-7; D may match TRBD1 or TRBD2 (5 bases each). CDR1 is DFQATT and CDR2 is SNEGSKA in the germline V gene (reference sequence). CDR3 length: 13 amino acids. V shed 7 bases and J shed 3 bases, with 16 bases lying between them. The CDR3 sequence is CSVPPIGGYEQYF. The CDR3 DNA sequence: TGCAGTGTCCCGCCTATTGGGGGCTACGAGCAGTACTTC.

V is TRBV19 and J is TRBJ2-3, with 8 bases lining up with TRBD2. The CDR3 extends over 14 amino acids. Germline V lookup: CDR1 LNHDA, CDR2 SQIVND (reference sequence). V was clipped by 5 bases and J by 1 base; unmatched bases: 2. CDR3 loop: CASSSAGGTDTQYF. The CDR3 nucleotides are TGTGCCAGTAGTTCAGCGGGAGGCACAGATACGCAGTATTTT.

The table lists this clonotype with a few counts. The V gene is TRBV29-1, the J gene TRBJ1-4; TRBD1 is a possible D gene (5 bases). This CDR3 comprises 14 residues. Per the germline V gene, CDR1 is SQVTM and CDR2 is ANQGSEA. The ends were cut back, 2 bases at V and 5 bases at J, with 12 bases in the middle. CDR3 protein: CSVENRDWNEKLFF. CDR3 coding DNA: TGCAGCGTTGAAAACCGGGACTGGAATGAAAAACTGTTTTTT.

The chain is built from TRBV7-2 and TRBJ2-7; TRBD2 matches at 7 bases. The length of the CDR3 is 15 residues. Germline CDR1 reads SGHTA; CDR2 reads FQGNSA. The J segment lost 4 bases and the V segment lost 1 base, leaving 7 bases of the junction unmatched. CDR3 sequence (DNA): TGTGCCAGCAGCTTAGTGGCGGGAGACTCATACGAGCAGTACTTC. Its protein product is CASSLVAGDSYEQYF.

This clonotype has more than one count but fewer than ten. The chain is built from TRBV20-1 and TRBJ2-7; a possible D gene is TRBD2 (6 bases). The CDR3 sequence is 13 residues long. Germline V lookup: CDR1 DFQATT, CDR2 SNEGSKA (reference sequence). V lost 4 bases to trimming and J lost 3 bases, with 13 bases between them. The CDR3 loop is CSATRDWGYEQYF. The DNA for the CDR3 is TGCAGTGCTACCCGGGACTGGGGCTACGAGCAGTACTTC.

This clonotype was seen a few times. This chain uses TRBV25-1 with TRBJ1-1, with D perhaps TRBD1 (6 bases). The CDR3 is 14 amino acids. Trimming pared 4 bases from V and 4 bases from J, leaving 13 bases between. CDR1 is MGHDK, CDR2 SYGVNS, per germline. This CDR3 reads CASSGHGGATEAFF. In DNA form, the CDR3 reads TGTGCCAGCAGTGGTCACGGGGGGGCCACTGAAGCTTTCTTT.

This clonotype was observed many times. The chain uses TRBV3-1 and TRBJ2-7; 7 bases match TRBD1. CDR3 length: 14 residues. From germline, CDR1 is LGHDT and CDR2 YNNKEL (reference sequence). With V trimmed by 4 bases and J by 5 bases, 8 bases remained unmatched. The CDR3 coding sequence is TGTGCCAGCAGCCCCCGGGACAGAGGCGACGAGCAGTACTTC. The encoded protein is CASSPRDRGDEQYF.

This clonotype was detected only a few times. The rearrangement links TRBV23-1 to TRBJ2-7; D unclear. TRBV23-1 has ORF status, its function being uncertain. V was pared by 3 bases and J by 5 bases, with 8 bases between. The CDR3 contains 12 residues. CDR3 region: CASSHPKNEQYF. The CDR3 DNA reads TGCGCCAGCAGTCACCCGAAGAACGAGCAGTACTTC.

This clonotype was observed a handful of times. The chain carries TRBV12-3 or TRBV12-4 and TRBJ2-1; 14 bases agree with TRBD2. V shed 6 bases and J 8 bases; nucleotides not matched to a gene: 6. The CDR3 spans 15 residues. The CDR3 spells CASRLGTSGSHEQFF. The CDR3 bases are TGTGCCAGCAGACTCGGGACTAGCGGGAGCCATGAGCAGTTCTTC.

The chain employs TRBV20-1 and TRBJ2-7; 7 positions agree with TRBD1. J was trimmed by 3 bases and V by 0 bases; bases with no gene match: 8. This CDR3 is 15 amino acids long. Germline CDR1 DFQATT, CDR2 SNEGSKA (reference sequence). CDR3 DNA: TGCAGTGCTAGAGATGCACAGGGGCTGGACTACGAGCAGTACTTC. Translation gives CSARDAQGLDYEQYF.

Only a few counts were recorded for this clonotype. The chain links TRBV11-2 to TRBJ2-1; D remains ambiguous. The CDR3 is made up of 13 amino acids. V lost 4 bases and J lost 5, with 9 bases in between. In germline, CDR1 is SGHAT, CDR2 FQNNGV. CDR3 region: CASSSSIHNEQFF. For the CDR3, the DNA is TGTGCCAGCAGCTCTAGTATCCACAATGAGCAGTTCTTC.

This clonotype has only a few counts. The chain uses TRBV6-1 and TRBJ2-3; 9 nucleotides align to TRBD2. V was pared by 9 bases and J by 4 bases, with 8 bases of the junction left unmatched. The CDR3 has 14 residues. Germline V CDR1 and CDR2: MNHNS, SASEGT. The CDR3 DNA reads TGTGCCAGTCACGGCGCGGGAGGGCCAGATACGCAGTATTTT. It translates to CASHGAGGPDTQYF.